The source of this T cell receptor beta chain is a study of shared clonotypes between healthy human individuals. The table lists this clone with a count of one. What it recognizes is unknown. How the authors handled the data: Sequence data from immunoSEQ were junction-only and lacked quality scores; consequently, filtering differed. The table came from immunoSEQ multiplex PCR; TCRdb's copy has only in-frame clones and leaves some out. The DNA gave D and trimming, while V, J and clone size come from that table. This sample yields under 150,000 clones, of which around 73% are seen a single time; 20% to 25% belongs to the top ten. Study findings and constraints: Memory subsets had estimated richness that was generally smaller than that of naive subsets.

Adult donors, all healthy and HIV-negative, had no recent acute infections or vaccinations. Adult Caucasians living in Nashville, Tennessee made up all of the donors. Sequencing was done on a sample of memory CD8+ T cells sorted from blood. Subset here: CD45RO+ cells pooled with CCR7-negative TemRA cells. The TCR originated in a woman between 25 and 40 years old in good health.

CDR3 DNA: TGCGCCAGCAGCTTAGGGACCGGGACCTACACAGATACGCAGTATTTT. It encodes CASSLGTGTYTDTQYF. V usage is TRBV5-1 and J usage is TRBJ2-3; TRBD1 or TRBD2 may be the D gene (5 bases each). The CDR3 consists of 16 residues. Trimming stripped 2 bases from V and 2 bases from J, with 15 bases between. CDR1 SGHRS and CDR2 YFSETQ come from the germline V gene. Complete variable domain (other parts from reference TRBV5-1 and TRBJ2-3): KAGVTQTPRYLIKTRGQQVTLSCSPISGHRSVSWYQQTPGQGLQFLFEYFSETQRNKGNFPGRFSGRQFSNSRSEMNVSTLELGDSALYLCASSLGTGTYTDTQYFGPGTRLTVL.